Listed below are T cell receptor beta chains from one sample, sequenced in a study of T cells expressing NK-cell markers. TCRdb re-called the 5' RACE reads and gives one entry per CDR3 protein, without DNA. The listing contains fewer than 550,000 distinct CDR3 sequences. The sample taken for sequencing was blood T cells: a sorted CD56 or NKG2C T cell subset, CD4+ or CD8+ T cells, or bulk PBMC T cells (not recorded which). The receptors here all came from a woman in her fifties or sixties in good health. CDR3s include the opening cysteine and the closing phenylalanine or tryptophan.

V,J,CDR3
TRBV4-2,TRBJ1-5,CASSHGRDRAQPQHF
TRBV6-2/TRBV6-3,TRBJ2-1,CASSRSDNNEQFF
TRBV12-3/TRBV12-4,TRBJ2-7,CASSPRPSYEQYF
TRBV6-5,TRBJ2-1,CASSYRSGGAGNEQFF
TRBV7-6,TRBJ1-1,CASLPGTTTEAFF
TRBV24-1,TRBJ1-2,CATSNTPGAGWTGYTF
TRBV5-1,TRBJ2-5,CASIQFSGTDQETQYF
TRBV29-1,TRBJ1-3,CSVLDSLGNTIYF
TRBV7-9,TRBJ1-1,CASSSIGILNTEAFF
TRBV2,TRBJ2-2,CASIGRQANTGELFF
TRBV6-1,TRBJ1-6,CASSEDHGGNSPLHF
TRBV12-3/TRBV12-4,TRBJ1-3,CASSLGGSGNTIYF
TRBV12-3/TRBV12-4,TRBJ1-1,CASSSGLPNTEAFF
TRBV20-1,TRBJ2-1,CSARGGHVNEQFF
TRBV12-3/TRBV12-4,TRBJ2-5,CASSLVGRETQYF
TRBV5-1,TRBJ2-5,CASSAPGLRETQYF